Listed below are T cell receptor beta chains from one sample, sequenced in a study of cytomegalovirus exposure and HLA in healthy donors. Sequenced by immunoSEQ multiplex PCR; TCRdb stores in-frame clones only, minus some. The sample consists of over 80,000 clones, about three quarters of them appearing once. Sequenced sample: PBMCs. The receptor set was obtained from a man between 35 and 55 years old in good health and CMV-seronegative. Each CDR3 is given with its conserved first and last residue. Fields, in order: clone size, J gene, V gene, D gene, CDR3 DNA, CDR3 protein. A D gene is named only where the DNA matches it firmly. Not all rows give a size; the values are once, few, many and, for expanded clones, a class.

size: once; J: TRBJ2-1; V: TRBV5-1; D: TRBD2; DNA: TGCGCCAGCAGCGGTATGGGTCGGGGGGAGTACAATGAGCAGTTCTTC; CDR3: CASSGMGRGEYNEQFF
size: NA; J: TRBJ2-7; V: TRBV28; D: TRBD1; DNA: TGTGCCAGCAGTTTGACAGGGAGCTCCTACGAGCAGTACTTC; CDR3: CASSLTGSSYEQYF
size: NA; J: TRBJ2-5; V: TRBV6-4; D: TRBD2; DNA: TGTGCCAGCAGTGATAGATCCGATACGGGAGGAGAGACCCAGTACTTC; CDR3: CASSDRSDTGGETQYF
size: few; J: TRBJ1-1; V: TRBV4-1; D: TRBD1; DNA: TGCGCCAGCAGCCAACTACAGGGGCTGGTACGTGAAGCTTTCTTT; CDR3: CASSQLQGLVREAFF
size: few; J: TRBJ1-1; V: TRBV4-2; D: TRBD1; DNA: TGTGCCAGCAGCCAAACAGGGGGCGAGACTGAAGCTTTCTTT; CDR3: CASSQTGGETEAFF
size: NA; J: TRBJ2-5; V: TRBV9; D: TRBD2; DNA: TGTGCCAGCAGCGTTAGGGACTACAAAGAGACCCAGTACTTC; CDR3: CASSVRDYKETQYF
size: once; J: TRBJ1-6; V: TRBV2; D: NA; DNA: TGTGCCAGCAGTAACACAGGGAGCTCCTATAATTCACCCCTCCACTTT; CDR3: CASSNTGSSYNSPLHF
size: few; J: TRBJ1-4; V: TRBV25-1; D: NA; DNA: TGTGCCAGCAGTGAATCGAGGTGGAACCCAGCTAATGAAAAACTGTTTTTT; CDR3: CASSESRWNPANEKLFF
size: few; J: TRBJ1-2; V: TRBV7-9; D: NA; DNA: TGTGCCAGCAGCTTAGTGGCGTCTAGAGGCTACACCTTC; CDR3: CASSLVASRGYTF
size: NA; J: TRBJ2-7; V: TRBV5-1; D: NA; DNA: TGCGCCAGCAGCTTGATTTCGGGGGATCTGTACGAGCAGTACTTC; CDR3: CASSLISGDLYEQYF
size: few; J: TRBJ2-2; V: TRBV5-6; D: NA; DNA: TGTGCCAGCAGTTTGAGCATGAACACCGGGGAGCTGTTTTTT; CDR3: CASSLSMNTGELFF
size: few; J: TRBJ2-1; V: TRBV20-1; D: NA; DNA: TGCAGTGCTACTAAGGCGGATGAGCAGTTCTTC; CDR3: CSATKADEQFF
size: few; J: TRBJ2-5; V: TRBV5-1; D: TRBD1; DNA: TGCGCCAGCAGATTTGACAGGGTAATGGAGACCCAGTACTTC; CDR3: CASRFDRVMETQYF
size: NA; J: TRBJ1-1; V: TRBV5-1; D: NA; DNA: TGCGCCAGCAGCTTGCTGTCCCAGATGATGAACACTGAAGCTTTCTTT; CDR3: CASSLLSQMMNTEAFF
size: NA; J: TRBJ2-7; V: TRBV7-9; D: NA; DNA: TGTGCCAGCAGCTTAAGCTCGGGACATCCCTACGAGCAGTACTTC; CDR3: CASSLSSGHPYEQYF
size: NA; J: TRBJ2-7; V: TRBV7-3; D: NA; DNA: TGTGCCAGCAGCTCGGCCGCAGGGGACTACGAGCAGTACTTC; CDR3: CASSSAAGDYEQYF
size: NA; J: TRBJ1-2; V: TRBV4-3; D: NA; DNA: TGCGCCAGCAGCCAGGTTATCGACGGGGGCTACACCTTC; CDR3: CASSQVIDGGYTF
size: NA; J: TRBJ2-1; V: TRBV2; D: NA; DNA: TGTGCCAGCAGACAACAGGGGGGGGACAATGAGCAGTTCTTC; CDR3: CASRQQGGDNEQFF
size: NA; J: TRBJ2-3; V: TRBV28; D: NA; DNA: TGTGCCAGCTGTGGCTTCGGGGCAGATACGCAGTATTTT; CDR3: CASCGFGADTQYF
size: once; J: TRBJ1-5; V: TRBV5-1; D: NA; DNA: TGCGCCAGCAGCCTCGCTGGTCGCCACCAGGGGCCCCAGCATTTT; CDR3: CASSLAGRHQGPQHF
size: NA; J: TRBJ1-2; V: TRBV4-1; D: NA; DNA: TGCGCCAGCAGCCAAGATCCCACAGTGGTAAACTATGGCTACACCTTC; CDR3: CASSQDPTVVNYGYTF
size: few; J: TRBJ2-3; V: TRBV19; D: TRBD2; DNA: TGTGCCAGTCGTCGGATCTCTAGCGGGGGGGGTGATACGCAGTATTTT; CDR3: CASRRISSGGGDTQYF
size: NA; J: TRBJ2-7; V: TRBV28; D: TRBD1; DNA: TGTGCCAGCAGCCGGGGACAGACTACCCAGGAGCAGTACTTC; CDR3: CASSRGQTTQEQYF
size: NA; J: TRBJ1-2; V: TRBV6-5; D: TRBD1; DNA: TGTGCCAGCAGGCTTGGACAGGGGACTTATGGCTACACCTTC; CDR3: CASRLGQGTYGYTF
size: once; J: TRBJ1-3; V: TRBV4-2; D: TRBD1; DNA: TGTGCCAGCAGCCAACCTCGGACAGGGTCTGGAAACACCATATATTTT; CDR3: CASSQPRTGSGNTIYF
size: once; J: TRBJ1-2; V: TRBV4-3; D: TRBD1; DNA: TGCGCCAGCAGCCAAGGAGGACAGGGGGGCTATGGCTACACCTTC; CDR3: CASSQGGQGGYGYTF
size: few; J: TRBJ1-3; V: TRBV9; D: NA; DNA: TGTGCCAGCAGCCCACGCGGTTTTCAGAACTCTGGAAACACCATATATTTT; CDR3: CASSPRGFQNSGNTIYF
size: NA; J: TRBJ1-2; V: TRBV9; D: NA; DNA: TGTGCCAGCAGCGTAGCTGCAGACTATGGCTACACCTTC; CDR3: CASSVAADYGYTF
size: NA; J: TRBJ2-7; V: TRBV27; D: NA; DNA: TGTGCCAGCAGTTTATGGACAGATTCAAACGAGCAGTACTTC; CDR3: CASSLWTDSNEQYF
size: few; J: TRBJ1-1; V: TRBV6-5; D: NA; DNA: TGTGCCAGCAGTCCCCGACAGTACACTGAAGCTTTCTTT; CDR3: CASSPRQYTEAFF
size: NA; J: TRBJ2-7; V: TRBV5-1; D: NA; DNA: TGCGCCAGCAGCCCCCCTGGCAGTCGTCAATCCTACGAGCAGTACTTC; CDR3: CASSPPGSRQSYEQYF
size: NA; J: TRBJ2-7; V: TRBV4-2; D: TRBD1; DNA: TGTGCCAGCAGCCAAGACCAGGGGGCGGGCGAGCAGTACTTC; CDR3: CASSQDQGAGEQYF
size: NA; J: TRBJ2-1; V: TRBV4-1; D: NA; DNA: TGCGCCAGCAGCCGAACATCTGGCTCCTACAATGAGCAGTTCTTC; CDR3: CASSRTSGSYNEQFF
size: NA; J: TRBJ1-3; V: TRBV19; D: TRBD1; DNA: TGTGCCAGTAGGACCGGGACAGAAAACCCTGGAAACACCATATATTTT; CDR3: CASRTGTENPGNTIYF
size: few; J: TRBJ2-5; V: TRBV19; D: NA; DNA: TGTGCCCCAAAGAGTAGGACAGCGCCAGAGACCCAGTACTTC; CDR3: CAPKSRTAPETQYF
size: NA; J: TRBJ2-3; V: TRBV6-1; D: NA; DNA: TGTGCCAGCAGTGAAGCGCTGAGGGTTAGCACAGATACGCAGTATTTT; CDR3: CASSEALRVSTDTQYF
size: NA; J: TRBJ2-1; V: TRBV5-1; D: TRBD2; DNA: TGCGCCAGCAGCGGTGGGACTAGCGGTAATGAGCAGTTCTTC; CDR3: CASSGGTSGNEQFF
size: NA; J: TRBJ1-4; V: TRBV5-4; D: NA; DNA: TGTGCCAGCAGCTTGGACGGTCTAGAAAAACTGTTTTTT; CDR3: CASSLDGLEKLFF
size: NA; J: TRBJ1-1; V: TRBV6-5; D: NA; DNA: TGTGCCAGCAGTCTCGGGAGGCAGGGCCCTGAAGCTTTCTTT; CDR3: CASSLGRQGPEAFF
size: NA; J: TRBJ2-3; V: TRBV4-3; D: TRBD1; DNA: TGCGCCAGCAGCCAAGTGTGGGGACAGGGGTCCCAAGGAGAGCAGTATTTT; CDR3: CASSQVWGQGSQGEQYF
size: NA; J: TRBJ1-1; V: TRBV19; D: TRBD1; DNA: TGTGCCAGTAGGGGACAGGGCAACACTGAAGCTTTCTTT; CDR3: CASRGQGNTEAFF
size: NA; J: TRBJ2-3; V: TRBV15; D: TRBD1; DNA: TGTGCCACCAGCAGATGGGACAGGGGACAGACAGATACGCAGTATTTT; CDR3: CATSRWDRGQTDTQYF
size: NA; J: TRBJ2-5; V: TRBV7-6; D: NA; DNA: TGTGCCAGCAGCATGACTAGATGGGGGGAGACCCAGTACTTC; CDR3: CASSMTRWGETQYF
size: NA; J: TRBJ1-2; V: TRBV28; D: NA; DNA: TGTGCCAGCAGTCCTCCGACAGTTCCCTATGGCTACACCTTC; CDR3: CASSPPTVPYGYTF